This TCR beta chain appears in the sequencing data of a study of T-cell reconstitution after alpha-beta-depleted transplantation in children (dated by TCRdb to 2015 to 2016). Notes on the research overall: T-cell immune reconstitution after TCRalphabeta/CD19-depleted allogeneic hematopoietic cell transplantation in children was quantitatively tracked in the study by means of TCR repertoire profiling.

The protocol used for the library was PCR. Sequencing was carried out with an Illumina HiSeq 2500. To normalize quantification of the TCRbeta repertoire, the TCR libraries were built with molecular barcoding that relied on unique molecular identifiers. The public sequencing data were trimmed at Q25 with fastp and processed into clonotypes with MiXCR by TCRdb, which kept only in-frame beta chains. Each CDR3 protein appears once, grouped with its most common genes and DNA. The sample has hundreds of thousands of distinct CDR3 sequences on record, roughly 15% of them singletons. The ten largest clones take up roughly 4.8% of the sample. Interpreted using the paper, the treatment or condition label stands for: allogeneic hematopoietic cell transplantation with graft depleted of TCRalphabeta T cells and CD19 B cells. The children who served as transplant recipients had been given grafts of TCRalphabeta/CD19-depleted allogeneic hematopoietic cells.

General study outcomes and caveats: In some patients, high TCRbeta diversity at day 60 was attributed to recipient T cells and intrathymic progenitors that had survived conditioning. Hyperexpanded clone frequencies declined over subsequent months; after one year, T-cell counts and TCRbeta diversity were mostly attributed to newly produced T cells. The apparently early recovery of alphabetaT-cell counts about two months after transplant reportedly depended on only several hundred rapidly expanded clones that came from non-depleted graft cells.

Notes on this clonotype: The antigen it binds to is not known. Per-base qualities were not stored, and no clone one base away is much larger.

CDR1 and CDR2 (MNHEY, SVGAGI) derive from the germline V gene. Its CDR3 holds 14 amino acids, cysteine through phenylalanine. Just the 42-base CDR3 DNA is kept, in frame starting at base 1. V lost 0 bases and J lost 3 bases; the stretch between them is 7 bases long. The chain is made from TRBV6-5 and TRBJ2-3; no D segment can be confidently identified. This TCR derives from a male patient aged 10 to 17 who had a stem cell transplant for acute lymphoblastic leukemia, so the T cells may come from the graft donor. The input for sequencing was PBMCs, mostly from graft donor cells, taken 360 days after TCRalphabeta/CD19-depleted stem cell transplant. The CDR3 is CASSYSPGTDTQYF. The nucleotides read TGTGCCAGCAGTTACTCTCCAGGAACAGATACGCAGTATTTT.